A selection of T cell receptor beta chains follows, all from one sample in a study of blood T cell repertoires in COVID-19. Some clones are missing from TCRdb's copy, which holds only in-frame ones; the method was immunoSEQ multiplex PCR. The table shows about 47,000 clones, with approximately 83% occurring only once. The material sequenced was peripheral blood. These receptors originate from a man between 65 and 85 years old with active COVID-19. The CDR3 runs from the conserved cysteine through the conserved F or W. Fields, in order: CDR3 DNA, CDR3 protein, clone size, V gene, D gene, J gene. A D gene is named only where the DNA matches it firmly. Size is stated for part of the rows, as once, few or many counts, or as a class when the clone is expanded.

cdr3_nt: TGTGCCAGCAGTTCACAGGGGGGATACGAGCAGTACTTC
cdr3_aa: CASSSQGGYEQYF
clone_size: NA
v_call: TRBV6-6
d_call: TRBD1
j_call: TRBJ2-7

cdr3_nt: TGTGCCAGCACCCCTGGACAGACGACAACTAATGAAAAACTGTTTTTT
cdr3_aa: CASTPGQTTTNEKLFF
clone_size: NA
v_call: TRBV28
d_call: NA
j_call: TRBJ1-4

cdr3_nt: TGTGCCAGCAGTCCAAGACTAGCAGGAGGCGAGCAGTACTTC
cdr3_aa: CASSPRLAGGEQYF
clone_size: NA
v_call: TRBV6-5
d_call: TRBD2
j_call: TRBJ2-7

cdr3_nt: TGCGCCAGCAGCTTCAGGACAGGACAGCTACCGCGAGAGCAGTACTTC
cdr3_aa: CASSFRTGQLPREQYF
clone_size: NA
v_call: TRBV5-1
d_call: TRBD1
j_call: TRBJ2-7

cdr3_nt: TGTGCCAGCAGGGCAGGGGGGTCCTATGGCTACACCTTC
cdr3_aa: CASRAGGSYGYTF
clone_size: NA
v_call: TRBV12-3/TRBV12-4
d_call: TRBD1
j_call: TRBJ1-2

cdr3_nt: TGTGCCAGCAGCGCCTTAGATGGCAGGGGATCCTCTGGAAACACCATATATTTT
cdr3_aa: CASSALDGRGSSGNTIYF
clone_size: NA
v_call: TRBV9
d_call: NA
j_call: TRBJ1-3

cdr3_nt: TGCGCCAGCAGCCTGGGTACAGATTCGAACACCGGGGAGCTGTTTTTT
cdr3_aa: CASSLGTDSNTGELFF
clone_size: NA
v_call: TRBV5-1
d_call: NA
j_call: TRBJ2-2

cdr3_nt: TGTGCCAGCAGCCAAGAGGGCAGCCAAAATGAAAAACTGTTTTTT
cdr3_aa: CASSQEGSQNEKLFF
clone_size: once
v_call: TRBV4-2
d_call: NA
j_call: TRBJ1-4

cdr3_nt: TGTGCCAGCAGGGACATCACAGATACGCAGTATTTT
cdr3_aa: CASRDITDTQYF
clone_size: NA
v_call: TRBV2
d_call: NA
j_call: TRBJ2-3

cdr3_nt: TGTGCCAGCAGCATGGACAGGGGAAATGAAAAACTGTTTTTT
cdr3_aa: CASSMDRGNEKLFF
clone_size: NA
v_call: TRBV9
d_call: TRBD1
j_call: TRBJ1-4

cdr3_nt: TGTGCCAGCAGCCAAGATGCGGGCAGTAGACAGCCCCAGCATTTT
cdr3_aa: CASSQDAGSRQPQHF
clone_size: NA
v_call: TRBV3-1/TRBV3-2
d_call: NA
j_call: TRBJ1-5

cdr3_nt: TGTGCCAGCAGTGAAAAGGGGGCGCGAGATGGCTACACCTTC
cdr3_aa: CASSEKGARDGYTF
clone_size: NA
v_call: TRBV6-1
d_call: TRBD1
j_call: TRBJ1-2

cdr3_nt: TGTGCCAGCAGCCATCGGACTAGCGGGGTTGGCGGGGAGCTGTTTTTT
cdr3_aa: CASSHRTSGVGGELFF
clone_size: NA
v_call: TRBV3-1/TRBV3-2
d_call: TRBD2
j_call: TRBJ2-2

cdr3_nt: TGTGCCAGCAGCTTATCACCGGGAATGAACACTGAAGCTTTCTTT
cdr3_aa: CASSLSPGMNTEAFF
clone_size: NA
v_call: TRBV7-2
d_call: NA
j_call: TRBJ1-1

cdr3_nt: TGTGCCAGCAGTGACCCAATGACAGGGGACTATGGCTACACCTTC
cdr3_aa: CASSDPMTGDYGYTF
clone_size: few
v_call: TRBV2
d_call: TRBD1
j_call: TRBJ1-2

cdr3_nt: TGTGCCAGCAGCACCTTGACAGACGAGCAGTACTTC
cdr3_aa: CASSTLTDEQYF
clone_size: NA
v_call: TRBV7-9
d_call: NA
j_call: TRBJ2-7

cdr3_nt: TGTGCCAGCGTGGGACAGGGACGTAACATTCAGTACTTC
cdr3_aa: CASVGQGRNIQYF
clone_size: NA
v_call: TRBV2
d_call: TRBD1
j_call: TRBJ2-4

cdr3_nt: TGTGCCAGTAGACTGACAGGGAACACTGAAGCTTTCTTT
cdr3_aa: CASRLTGNTEAFF
clone_size: NA
v_call: TRBV19
d_call: NA
j_call: TRBJ1-1

cdr3_nt: TGTGCCAGCAGCGTAGATCAAGCCTATACGCAGTATTTT
cdr3_aa: CASSVDQAYTQYF
clone_size: NA
v_call: TRBV9
d_call: NA
j_call: TRBJ2-3

cdr3_nt: TGTGCCAGCAGTCCCATGGCGACTAGCGGGGGGGATGAGCAGTTCTTC
cdr3_aa: CASSPMATSGGDEQFF
clone_size: NA
v_call: TRBV4-2
d_call: TRBD2
j_call: TRBJ2-1

cdr3_nt: TGTGCCAGCAGCCCCGTCCCAGGGGTAAATGTTCAGCCCCAGCATTTT
cdr3_aa: CASSPVPGVNVQPQHF
clone_size: NA
v_call: TRBV7-8
d_call: NA
j_call: TRBJ1-5

cdr3_nt: TGTGCCAGCAGTGAAAGGTCTAGAAATAACAATGAGCAGTTCTTC
cdr3_aa: CASSERSRNNNEQFF
clone_size: once
v_call: TRBV2
d_call: NA
j_call: TRBJ2-1

cdr3_nt: TGTGCCTGGAGTGGAGGGGGAAGCTTCTCTGGAAACACCATATATTTT
cdr3_aa: CAWSGGGSFSGNTIYF
clone_size: NA
v_call: TRBV30
d_call: NA
j_call: TRBJ1-3

cdr3_nt: TGTGCCAGCAGCTTAGGGGACAGGACCGTGAACACTGAAGCTTTCTTT
cdr3_aa: CASSLGDRTVNTEAFF
clone_size: NA
v_call: TRBV7-8
d_call: TRBD1
j_call: TRBJ1-1

cdr3_nt: TGTGCCAGCAGCCCTCCCGGGAGAGAAGACGAGCAGTACTTC
cdr3_aa: CASSPPGREDEQYF
clone_size: NA
v_call: TRBV7-7
d_call: NA
j_call: TRBJ2-7

cdr3_nt: TGTGCCAGCAGCCCGGACTCACTGGGCACAGATACGCAGTATTTT
cdr3_aa: CASSPDSLGTDTQYF
clone_size: NA
v_call: TRBV7-2
d_call: NA
j_call: TRBJ2-3

cdr3_nt: TGTGCCAGCAGCCCCCCAGGGGATAGCTCCTACAATGAGCAGTTCTTC
cdr3_aa: CASSPPGDSSYNEQFF
clone_size: few
v_call: TRBV5-8
d_call: NA
j_call: TRBJ2-1

cdr3_nt: TGTGCCAGCTCACCAACTACAGGGGGCGGGGGCACTGAAGCTTTCTTT
cdr3_aa: CASSPTTGGGGTEAFF
clone_size: NA
v_call: TRBV18
d_call: TRBD1
j_call: TRBJ1-1

cdr3_nt: TGTGCCAGAAGGTATAGCAATCAGCCCCAGCATTTT
cdr3_aa: CARRYSNQPQHF
clone_size: NA
v_call: TRBV5-3
d_call: NA
j_call: TRBJ1-5

cdr3_nt: TGCGCCAGCAGCTCCGCGAGGGGACTGGCTAATGGCTACACCTTC
cdr3_aa: CASSSARGLANGYTF
clone_size: NA
v_call: TRBV5-1
d_call: NA
j_call: TRBJ1-2

cdr3_nt: TGTGCCAGTACCCGCACAGGGGCGAACACCGGGGAGCTGTTTTTT
cdr3_aa: CASTRTGANTGELFF
clone_size: NA
v_call: TRBV19
d_call: TRBD1
j_call: TRBJ2-2

cdr3_nt: TGTGCCAGCAGCCCCCGGCAGGCGGGGGGCAACATTCAGTACTTC
cdr3_aa: CASSPRQAGGNIQYF
clone_size: NA
v_call: TRBV7-2
d_call: TRBD2
j_call: TRBJ2-4

cdr3_nt: TGTGCCAGCAGCTTGCAGGGTAAGGAAGCTTTCTTT
cdr3_aa: CASSLQGKEAFF
clone_size: NA
v_call: TRBV5-4
d_call: NA
j_call: TRBJ1-1

cdr3_nt: TGTGCCTGGAGTGACGGGAACACTGAAGCTTTCTTT
cdr3_aa: CAWSDGNTEAFF
clone_size: NA
v_call: TRBV30
d_call: NA
j_call: TRBJ1-1

cdr3_nt: TGTGCCAGCAGCCGGGACAGGATGAACACCGGGGAGCTGTTTTTT
cdr3_aa: CASSRDRMNTGELFF
clone_size: NA
v_call: TRBV11-3
d_call: TRBD1
j_call: TRBJ2-2

cdr3_nt: TGTGCCACCAGCAGAGAACTAGCGGGGGGCTCGACTGACTACGAGCAGTACTTC
cdr3_aa: CATSRELAGGSTDYEQYF
clone_size: NA
v_call: TRBV15
d_call: TRBD2
j_call: TRBJ2-7

cdr3_nt: TGTGCCAGCAGCTCGCGACGGACTAGCGGGGCCTACGAGCAGTACTTC
cdr3_aa: CASSSRRTSGAYEQYF
clone_size: NA
v_call: TRBV7-2
d_call: TRBD2
j_call: TRBJ2-7

cdr3_nt: TGTGCCAGCGCAGGGGTTGGGACTGAAGCTTTCTTT
cdr3_aa: CASAGVGTEAFF
clone_size: NA
v_call: TRBV7-9
d_call: NA
j_call: TRBJ1-1

cdr3_nt: TGTGCCAGCAGCCCCCGGGGTAGCGGGGACAGGGAGCTGTTTTTT
cdr3_aa: CASSPRGSGDRELFF
clone_size: NA
v_call: TRBV3-1/TRBV3-2
d_call: TRBD2
j_call: TRBJ2-2

cdr3_nt: TGTGCCAGCAGCGCCTCTGGGAGTGGCTACACCTTC
cdr3_aa: CASSASGSGYTF
clone_size: NA
v_call: TRBV9
d_call: NA
j_call: TRBJ1-2